The T cell receptor (beta chain) under discussion was sequenced for a study of T cell responses to AZD1222 COVID-19 vaccine. V shed 8 bases, J shed 1 base, and the junction held 7 bases outside the gene matches. The CDR3 totals 15 residues. Germline V gene sequence: CDR1 MNHEY, CDR2 SVGAGI. Libraries were prepared by immunoSEQ multiplex PCR; TCRdb keeps only in-frame clonotypes and omits some of them. The sample consists of around 100,000 clones, 92% of them appearing once. The chain links TRBV6-5 to TRBJ1-5; 8 bases map to TRBD1. This clonotype was sampled from an adult in good health. Sample: peripheral blood, taken on day 0 of AZD1222 vaccination. The CDR3 is CASVNPGGSNQPQHF. The CDR3 DNA is TGTGCCAGCGTAAATCCAGGGGGCAGCAATCAGCCCCAGCATTTT.